Sequencing of this TCR beta chain was carried out in a study of metastatic and nonmetastatic thyroid tumors. Study as a whole: Repertoires were compared across blood and tumor or nodule tissue from malignant and benign thyroid patients.

Thyroid surgery took place with no prior treatment in any patient. The CDR3 is 15 amino acids. Germline CDR1 is MNHEY and CDR2 is SVGEGT. Trimming pared 5 bases from V and 5 bases from J, leaving 18 bases between. The study's findings and limits: Compared with benign nodules, malignant thyroid tumors were reported to have significantly higher TCR beta diversity in both blood and tumor.

TCRdb reanalyzed the PCR reads with MiXCR. The sample has approximately 16,000 clones, 25% to 30% seen once. This clone was picked up a small number of times. The target antigen is unknown. This sequence was found in a female donor with papillary thyroid cancer or a benign thyroid nodule (not recorded which). Some clones in this sample may be carry-over from other donors' samples. The sample comprised adjacent normal tissue. The chain combines TRBV6-2 or TRBV6-3 with TRBJ1-2; unclear D gene. CDR3 DNA: TGTGCCAGCAGTAGGGCGATATGGGTTTCGTATGGCTACACCTTC. Protein sequence: CASSRAIWVSYGYTF.